A single sample gave rise to the 13 T cell receptor beta chains below, sequenced in a study of T cell responses to AZD1222 COVID-19 vaccine. This table comes from immunoSEQ multiplex PCR, and its TCRdb copy is limited to in-frame clones, with some not included. The table has around 100,000 clones, about 83% seen once; the top ten hold around 15%. Material: peripheral blood, obtained on day 0 of AZD1222 vaccination. These receptors originate from an adult in good health.

This clone was seen more than once but under ten times. The genes are TRBV20-1 and TRBJ1-2, with no clear D. V lost 3 bases, J lost 3 bases, and 8 bases lay in between. The CDR3 is 12 residues long. In germline, CDR1 is DFQATT, CDR2 SNEGSKA (reference sequence). The CDR3 coding sequence is TGCAGTGCTAGTCTTTCGGACTATGGCTACACCTTC. Translated: CSASLSDYGYTF.

The chain links TRBV6-5 to TRBJ1-1; unclear D gene. V was shortened by 0 bases and J by 8 bases, with 10 bases between the two germline ends. Germline V gene sequence: CDR1 MNHEY, CDR2 SVGAGI. The CDR3 extends over 13 amino acids. The CDR3 protein is CASSYSRGSEAFF. CDR3 nucleotides: TGTGCCAGCAGTTACTCGCGTGGCAGCGAAGCTTTCTTT.

This chain uses TRBV5-4 with TRBJ1-1, with D perhaps matching TRBD1 (6 bases). CDR1 SGHNT and CDR2 YYREEE come from the germline V gene (reference sequence). The CDR3 consists of 14 residues. Trimming took off 7 bases at V and 0 bases at J, with 13 bases between the two ends. The DNA of the CDR3 is TGTGCCAGCGGGAGGGACACCTTGAACACTGAAGCTTTCTTT. It encodes CASGRDTLNTEAFF.

The chain combines TRBV3-1 (or the pseudogene TRBV3-2) with TRBJ1-1; D unresolved. CDR1 and CDR2 from the germline V gene are LGHDT and YNNKEL (reference sequence). V was trimmed by 9 bases and J by 2 bases, leaving 13 bases between them. This CDR3 contains 13 residues. The CDR3 loop reads CASTRTLNTEAFF. CDR3 nucleotide sequence: TGTGCCAGTACAAGGACCCTTAACACTGAAGCTTTCTTT.

This clone was seen only a few times. The rearrangement uses TRBV7-3 and TRBJ2-1; possibly TRBD1 for D (6 bases). The CDR3 is 15 amino acids. Germline V gene sequence: CDR1 SGHTA, CDR2 FQGTGA. V was shortened by 5 bases and J by 5 bases, with 16 bases between the two germline ends. In nucleotides, the CDR3 is TGTGCCAGCAGCCCCACAGGGCAAGGGAACAATGAGCAGTTCTTC. It yields the protein CASSPTGQGNNEQFF.

For the CDR3, the DNA is TGCGCCAGCAGATACCAACCGAACACTGAAGCTTTCTTT. Its translation is CASRYQPNTEAFF. The chain is built from TRBV10-2 and TRBJ1-1, with D unresolved. The germline gives CDR1 WSHSY, CDR2 SAAADI. With 6 bases removed from V and 1 base from J, the gap between germline ends came to 9 bases. This CDR3 spans 13 amino acids.

The chain couples TRBV20-1 to TRBJ1-2; no clear D gene. The germline CDR1 and CDR2 sequences are DFQATT and SNEGSKA (reference sequence). Trimming cost V 0 bases and J 7 bases, with 6 bases left between them. The CDR3 length is 11 residues. The CDR3 coding sequence is TGCAGTGCTAGAGATGCGAGTGGCTACACCTTC. Its translation is CSARDASGYTF.

J is TRBJ2-7 and V is TRBV6-5; possible D gene TRBD2, 6 bases. V was clipped by 11 bases and J by 7 bases, with 21 bases between them. In germline, CDR1 is MNHEY, CDR2 SVGAGI. The CDR3 runs 13 residues. CDR3: CAVRSGASGEQYF. As DNA, the CDR3 is TGTGCCGTCCGTAGCGGAGCATCCGGGGAGCAGTACTTC.

This chain connects TRBV27 to TRBJ2-7; D is undetermined. The V end lost 8 bases, the J end lost 3 bases, and 20 bases lay between the germline ends. Germline CDR1 and CDR2: MNHEY and SMNVEV (reference sequence). The CDR3 loop spans 15 amino acids. The CDR3 reads CASWAASTNYYEQYF. CDR3 in DNA: TGTGCCAGCTGGGCAGCCTCTACCAATTACTACGAGCAGTACTTC.

This chain links TRBV2 with TRBJ1-1; no definite D call. Trimming removed 8 bases at V and 5 bases at J, with 9 bases between. Germline loops: CDR1 SNHLY, CDR2 FYNNEI. CDR3 length: 11 residues. CDR3 coding DNA: TGTGCCAGCTTGGGCCAGACTGAAGCTTTCTTT. Protein: CASLGQTEAFF.

The J gene is TRBJ1-5, the V gene TRBV2, with D uncertain. The length of the CDR3 is 14 residues. Germline CDR1 reads SNHLY; CDR2 reads FYNNEI. With 7 bases removed from V and 1 base from J, the gap between germline ends came to 11 bases. The CDR3, as DNA: TGTGCCAGCAACATCCAGGACAGCAATCAGCCCCAGCATTTT. Encoded protein: CASNIQDSNQPQHF.

The chain couples TRBV7-9 to TRBJ1-2, with D unresolved. Per the germline V gene, CDR1 is SEHNR and CDR2 is FQNEAQ (reference sequence). The CDR3 covers 12 residues. The V end lost 4 bases, the J end lost 7 bases, and 10 bases lay between the germline ends. CDR3 coding DNA: TGTGCCAGCAGCTCCGCAGGCATTGGCTACACCTTC. This gives the protein CASSSAGIGYTF.

DNA of the CDR3: TGTGCCAGCAGCTCCATCAGAAGACAGGGGATTAATCAGCCCCAGCATTTT. Residues: CASSSIRRQGINQPQHF. The J gene is TRBJ1-5, the V gene TRBV7-8; the match to TRBD1 covers 8 bases. CDR1 is SGHVS, CDR2 FQNEAQ, per germline. This CDR3 contains 17 residues. The V gene end was trimmed by 4 bases and the J gene end by 4 bases; junction bases not matched to a gene: 12. The whole variable domain, filled in from reference TRBV7-8 and TRBJ1-5, reads GAGVSQSPRYKVAKRGQDVALRCDPISGHVSLFWYQQALGQGPEFLTYFQNEAQLDKSGLPSDRFFAERPEGSVSTLKIQRTQQEDSAVYLCASSSIRRQGINQPQHFGDGTRLSIL.